These 27 T cell receptor beta chains came from one sample sequenced in a study of blood T cell repertoires in COVID-19. TCRdb's table, derived via immunoSEQ multiplex PCR, lists solely in-frame clones and lacks some. This sample carries around 200,000 clones, more than 65% of them seen once, and the ten largest clones take 4% to 5.5%. The source material was peripheral blood. These receptors all stem from a man aged 50 or older with active or convalescent COVID-19.

The V gene is TRBV15, the J gene TRBJ1-4, with 10 bases that match TRBD1. The CDR3 runs 13 residues. Losses at the gene ends were 6 bases for V and 8 bases for J; bases not matched to a gene: 3. Looked up from germline, CDR1 is LNHNV and CDR2 is YYDKDF (reference sequence). CDR3 nucleotides: TGTGCCACCAGGGACAGGGGGAAGGAAAAACTGTTTTTT. Its protein is CATRDRGKEKLFF.

The gene calls are TRBV7-9 and TRBJ2-2, with 7 bases aligning to TRBD1. Germline trimming cut 2 bases from V and 4 bases from J; bases unmatched to any gene: 4. Germline CDR1 is SEHNR and CDR2 is FQNEAQ (reference sequence). The CDR3 runs to 15 residues. CDR3 coding DNA: TGTGCCAGCAGCTTAAGGGGGCCGGCCACCGGGGAGCTGTTTTTT. This translates into CASSLRGPATGELFF.

The chain uses TRBV7-9 and TRBJ2-7; 11 positions match TRBD1. Germline V gene lookup returns CDR1 SEHNR and CDR2 FQNEAQ (reference sequence). This CDR3 comprises 14 residues. V was pared by 3 bases and J by 7 bases, with 5 bases of the junction left unmatched. The CDR3 nucleotides read TGTGCCAGCAGCTTCGGACAGGGGGCAGGAGAGCAGTACTTC. It is translated as CASSFGQGAGEQYF.

The chain employs TRBV7-3 and TRBJ2-1; 7 bases are shared with TRBD2. The germline gives CDR1 SGHTA, CDR2 FQGTGA. CDR3 length: 15 amino acids. Trimming took 2 bases from V and 4 from J; bases not matched to a gene: 5. CDR3 loop: CASSLASGAYNEQFF. CDR3 coding DNA: TGTGCCAGCAGCTTAGCTAGCGGAGCTTACAATGAGCAGTTCTTC.

This clone is labeled as medium-sized. The chain employs TRBV27 and TRBJ1-2, with TRBD1 as a possible D gene (5 bases). The CDR3 has 13 residues. CDR1 and CDR2 (germline): MNHEY, SMNVEV (reference sequence). V dropped 6 bases and J dropped 4 bases, with 12 bases sitting between them. The CDR3 sequence is CASRDTGFYGYTF. The CDR3 DNA follows: TGTGCCAGCAGGGACACAGGCTTCTATGGCTACACCTTC.

CDR3 region: CASKAGGLGNEQFF. CDR3 bases: TGTGCCAGCAAAGCGGGGGGGTTAGGTAATGAGCAGTTCTTC. The chain uses TRBV6-5 and TRBJ2-1; 10 positions match TRBD2. This CDR3 comprises 14 residues. V trimming: 7 bases; J trimming: 7 bases; junction bases outside the gene matches: 7. Germline V CDR1 and CDR2: MNHEY, SVGAGI.

The V call is TRBV6-5, the J call TRBJ2-7; D remains unclear. The germline gives CDR1 MNHEY, CDR2 SVGAGI. This CDR3 contains 13 residues. Trimming cost V 10 bases and J 0 bases, with 13 bases left between them. CDR3: CATNLRSSYEQYF. CDR3 sequence (DNA): TGTGCCACCAACCTAAGGAGCTCCTACGAGCAGTACTTC.

V gene TRBV7-3 combines with J gene TRBJ2-3, with D perhaps matching TRBD2 (7 bases). The germline V and J ends were trimmed by 8 bases and 3 bases, with 12 bases remaining between them. CDR1 is SGHTA, CDR2 FQGTGA, per germline. The CDR3 runs to 13 residues. CDR3 protein: CASGRGLTDTQYF. The CDR3 nucleotides read TGTGCCAGCGGGCGGGGGCTAACAGATACGCAGTATTTT.

The chain uses TRBV29-1 and TRBJ2-1; unclear D gene. Trimming took off 1 base at V and 0 bases at J, with 10 bases between the two ends. The CDR3 sequence is 15 residues long. CDR1 SQVTM and CDR2 ANQGSEA come from the germline V gene. CDR3 protein: CSVEASQSSYNEQFF. The CDR3 region has the DNA TGCAGCGTTGAAGCTAGTCAGAGCTCCTACAATGAGCAGTTCTTC.

This clone has a single count. The chain carries TRBV6-5 and TRBJ2-3; 10 bases match TRBD2. This CDR3 spans 16 amino acids. Germline CDR1 is MNHEY and CDR2 is SVGAGI. J lost 2 bases, V lost 2 bases, and 4 bases had no gene match. The CDR3 sequence is CASSYASGGDTDTQYF. The CDR3 nucleotides read TGTGCCAGCAGTTACGCCAGCGGGGGGGACACAGATACGCAGTATTTT.

V usage is TRBV19 and J usage is TRBJ2-2, with a possible D match to TRBD1 (6 bases). This CDR3 contains 16 residues. CDR1 LNHDA and CDR2 SQIVND come from the germline V gene (reference sequence). V lost 3 bases and J 7 bases, leaving 18 bases between the germline ends. In DNA, the CDR3 is TGTGCCAGTAGTATCACCCACAGGGTGGGGAGCGGGGAGCTGTTTTTT. It encodes CASSITHRVGSGELFF.

This chain joins TRBV3-1 (or the pseudogene TRBV3-2) and TRBJ2-5, with 11 bases that match TRBD1. J was trimmed by 4 bases and V by 5 bases; bases with no gene match: 9. Looked up from germline, CDR1 is LGHDT and CDR2 is YNNKEL (reference sequence). This CDR3 region has 16 residues. The CDR3 loop is CASSNAGTGGIETQYF. In DNA form, the CDR3 reads TGTGCCAGCAGCAATGCCGGGACAGGGGGGATAGAGACCCAGTACTTC.

CDR3 region: CASSLGQFYSNQPQHF. In nucleotides, the CDR3 is TGTGCCAGCAGTTTAGGCCAGTTTTATAGCAATCAGCCCCAGCATTTT. The chain couples TRBV28 to TRBJ1-5; D call uncertain. This CDR3 is built from 16 residues. Germline lookup yields CDR1 MDHEN and CDR2 SYDVKM. Deletions cut 2 bases from V and 0 bases from J, with 11 bases between.

This clone came up a few times. The V call is TRBV5-1, the J call TRBJ2-5; 10 nucleotides align to TRBD2. Germline trimming cut 4 bases from V and 1 base from J; bases unmatched to any gene: 4. This CDR3 has 15 amino acids. The germline gives CDR1 SGHRS, CDR2 YFSETQ. The CDR3, as DNA: TGCGCCAGCAGCCCTAGCGGGGGTACCCAAGAGACCCAGTACTTC. Protein sequence: CASSPSGGTQETQYF. The entire variable domain, with the rest obtained from reference TRBV5-1 and TRBJ2-5, is as follows: KAGVTQTPRYLIKTRGQQVTLSCSPISGHRSVSWYQQTPGQGLQFLFEYFSETQRNKGNFPGRFSGRQFSNSRSEMNVSTLELGDSALYLCASSPSGGTQETQYFGPGTRLLVL.

The genes are TRBV25-1 and TRBJ2-5, with D hard to call. The CDR3 is 11 amino acids. The germline CDR1 and CDR2 sequences are MGHDK and SYGVNS. V lost 5 bases and J lost 7, with 8 bases in between. The CDR3 coding sequence is TGTGCCAGCAGTCTATCAGGGACCCAGTACTTC. This translates into CASSLSGTQYF. The complete variable domain, with remaining parts taken from reference TRBV25-1 and TRBJ2-5, reads EADIYQTPRYLVIGTGKKITLECSQTMGHDKMYWYQQDPGMELHLIHYSYGVNSTEKGDLSSESTVSRIRTEHFPLTLESARPSHTSQYLCASSLSGTQYFGPGTRLLVL.

The chain recombines TRBV15 with TRBJ2-7; no clear D gene. The V and J ends lost 4 bases and 5 bases respectively, with 18 bases between them. The CDR3 runs 15 residues. Germline lookup yields CDR1 LNHNV and CDR2 YYDKDF (reference sequence). CDR3 residues: CATSTEDGPLHEQYF. CDR3 nucleotides: TGTGCCACCAGCACCGAGGATGGTCCCCTCCACGAGCAGTACTTC.

This clone was detected a few times. The V gene is TRBV19, the J gene TRBJ1-1; tentatively, D is TRBD1 (5 bases). V was cut by 7 bases and J by 2 bases, with 11 bases left in between. CDR3 size: 13 residues. The germline gives CDR1 LNHDA, CDR2 SQIVND (reference sequence). CDR3 coding DNA: TGTGCCAGTACCCAGGGTCTAAACACTGAAGCTTTCTTT. Its protein is CASTQGLNTEAFF. Full variable domain (outside the CDR3, taken from reference TRBV19 and TRBJ1-1): DGGITQSPKYLFRKEGQNVTLSCEQNLNHDAMYWYRQDPGQGLRLIYYSQIVNDFQKGDIAEGYSVSREKKESFPLTVTSAQKNPTAFYLCASTQGLNTEAFFGQGTRLTVV.

This chain uses TRBV4-1 with TRBJ2-5, with D tentatively TRBD2 (6 bases). The CDR3 has 15 amino acids. The germline V and J ends were trimmed by 0 bases and 4 bases, with 12 bases remaining between them. The germline V gene encodes CDR1 MGHRA and CDR2 YSYEKL. The chain's CDR3 is CASSQESSVGETQYF. In DNA form, the CDR3 reads TGCGCCAGCAGCCAAGAATCTAGCGTCGGAGAGACCCAGTACTTC.

CDR3 amino acids: CASSLAKLGQGATGELFF. The CDR3 nucleotides are TGTGCCAGCAGCTTAGCCAAACTGGGACAGGGTGCGACCGGGGAGCTGTTTTTT. The chain links TRBV11-3 to TRBJ2-2, with 9 positions matching TRBD1. There are 18 residues in the CDR3. Trimming at V came to 1 base and at J to 5 bases, leaving 11 bases not matched to a gene. The germline gives CDR1 SGHNT, CDR2 YENEEA.

The chain employs TRBV30 and TRBJ1-1, with D perhaps TRBD1 (5 bases). The V end was cut by 5 bases, the J end by 0 bases, with 19 bases between. Germline CDR1 and CDR2: GTSNPN and SVGIG (reference sequence). The length of the CDR3 is 16 residues. This CDR3 reads CAWGTARTGMNTEAFF. The CDR3 DNA reads TGTGCCTGGGGGACCGCGAGGACGGGGATGAACACTGAAGCTTTCTTT.

In its sample, this clone was seen once. The genes are TRBV4-3 and TRBJ1-1, with no clear D. Trimming stripped 4 bases from V and 8 bases from J, with 17 bases between. The CDR3 runs to 14 residues. Per the germline V gene, CDR1 is LGHNA and CDR2 is YSLEER. The DNA for the CDR3 is TGCGCCAGCAGCCGAAACTTGCCATCTAAAGAAGCTTTCTTT. Its translation is CASSRNLPSKEAFF.

The chain recombines TRBV6-1 with TRBJ1-1, with D possibly being TRBD1 (5 bases). V shed 2 bases and J shed 4 bases, with 8 bases lying between them. From germline, CDR1 is MNHNS and CDR2 SASEGT. The CDR3 consists of 13 residues. The CDR3 coding sequence is TGTGCCAGCAGTGAAAGGGGAGGCACTGAAGCTTTCTTT. As protein: CASSERGGTEAFF.

This chain connects TRBV7-2 to TRBJ1-5; D uncertain. Trimming took off 1 base at V and 4 bases at J, with 8 bases between the two ends. Germline lookup yields CDR1 SGHTA and CDR2 FQGNSA. The CDR3 extends over 14 amino acids. CDR3: CASSLGLNNQPQHF. Here the CDR3 DNA reads TGTGCCAGCAGCTTAGGACTGAATAATCAGCCCCAGCATTTT.

This clone has a handful of counts. This chain links TRBV28 with TRBJ1-1; D might be TRBD1 (6 bases). CDR1 is MDHEN and CDR2 is SYDVKM in the germline V gene. The ends were cut back, 7 bases at V and 2 bases at J, with 14 bases in the middle. This CDR3 contains 14 residues. The CDR3 loop is CASTRGGRNTEAFF. The CDR3 DNA follows: TGTGCCAGCACCCGGGGGGGGCGCAACACTGAAGCTTTCTTT.

The chain links TRBV7-6 to TRBJ1-3; the D gene is possibly TRBD1 (6 bases). Germline assignment: CDR1 SGHVS and CDR2 FNYEAQ. V was clipped by 1 base and J by 3 bases, with 16 bases between them. The CDR3 contains 17 residues. DNA for the CDR3: TGTGCCAGCAGCTTAGTCGCAGGGGCCTTTTTTGGAAACACCATATATTTT. This gives the protein CASSLVAGAFFGNTIYF.

The genes are TRBV7-3 and TRBJ2-3; D is possibly TRBD2 (5 bases). Between the trimmed V and J ends, which lost 1 base and 2 bases, there was a span of 10 bases. Germline V gene lookup returns CDR1 SGHTA and CDR2 FQGTGA. This CDR3 has 15 amino acids. Written as DNA, the CDR3 is TGTGCCAGCAGCTTAAGCGGACTTATCACAGATACGCAGTATTTT. It yields the protein CASSLSGLITDTQYF.

The rearrangement links TRBV12-3 or TRBV12-4 to TRBJ1-1, with D uncertain. The germline V and J ends were trimmed by 6 bases and 4 bases, with 12 bases remaining between them. There are 13 residues in the CDR3. CDR3 region: CASSFPGPTEAFF. The CDR3 nucleotides read TGTGCCAGCAGCTTCCCTGGGCCCACTGAAGCTTTCTTT.